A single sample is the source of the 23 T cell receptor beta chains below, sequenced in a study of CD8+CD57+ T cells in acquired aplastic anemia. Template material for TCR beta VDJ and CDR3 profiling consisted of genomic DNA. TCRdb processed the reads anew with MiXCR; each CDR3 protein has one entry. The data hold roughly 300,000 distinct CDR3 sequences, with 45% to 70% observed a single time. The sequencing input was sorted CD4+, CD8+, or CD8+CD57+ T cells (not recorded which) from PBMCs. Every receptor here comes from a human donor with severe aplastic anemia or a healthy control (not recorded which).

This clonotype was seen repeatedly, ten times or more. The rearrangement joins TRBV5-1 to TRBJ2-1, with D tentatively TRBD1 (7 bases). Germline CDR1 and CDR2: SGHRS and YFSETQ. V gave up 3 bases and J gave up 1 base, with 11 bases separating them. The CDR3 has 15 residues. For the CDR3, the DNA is TGCGCCAGCAGCTCCCAGGGGGGTTCCTACAATGAGCAGTTCTTC. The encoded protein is CASSSQGGSYNEQFF.

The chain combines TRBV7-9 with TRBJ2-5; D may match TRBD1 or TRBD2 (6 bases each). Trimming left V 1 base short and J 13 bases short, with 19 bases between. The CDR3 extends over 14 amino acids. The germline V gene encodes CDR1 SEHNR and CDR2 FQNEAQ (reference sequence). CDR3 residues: CASSLDESGDTAYF. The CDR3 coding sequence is TGTGCCAGCAGCTTAGATGAGTCGGGGGACACCGCGTACTTC.

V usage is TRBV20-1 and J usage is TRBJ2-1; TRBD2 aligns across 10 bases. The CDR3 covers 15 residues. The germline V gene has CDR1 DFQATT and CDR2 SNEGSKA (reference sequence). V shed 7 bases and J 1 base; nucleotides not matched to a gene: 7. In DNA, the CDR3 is TGCAGTGTAGCAGCGGGAGGGACGTCCTACAATGAGCAGTTCTTC. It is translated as CSVAAGGTSYNEQFF.

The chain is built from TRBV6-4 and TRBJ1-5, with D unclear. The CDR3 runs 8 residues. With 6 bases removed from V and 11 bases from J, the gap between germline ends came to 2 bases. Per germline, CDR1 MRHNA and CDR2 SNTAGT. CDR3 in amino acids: CASRSQHF. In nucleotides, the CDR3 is TGTGCCAGCAGGTCCCAGCATTTT.

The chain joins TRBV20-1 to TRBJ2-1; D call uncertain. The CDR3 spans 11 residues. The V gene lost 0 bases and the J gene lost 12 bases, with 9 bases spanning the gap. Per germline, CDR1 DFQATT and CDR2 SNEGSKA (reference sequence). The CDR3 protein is CSAREGQGQFF. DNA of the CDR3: TGCAGTGCTAGAGAAGGGCAAGGGCAGTTCTTC.

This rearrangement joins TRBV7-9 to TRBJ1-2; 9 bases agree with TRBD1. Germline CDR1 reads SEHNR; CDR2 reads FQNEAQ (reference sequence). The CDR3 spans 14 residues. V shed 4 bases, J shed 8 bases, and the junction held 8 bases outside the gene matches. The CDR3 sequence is CASSSWDRVSGYTF. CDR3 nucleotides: TGTGCCAGCAGCTCATGGGACAGGGTCTCCGGCTACACCTTC. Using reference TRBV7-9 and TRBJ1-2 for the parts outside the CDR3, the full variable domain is DTGVSQNPRHKITKRGQNVTFRCDPISEHNRLYWYRQTLGQGPEFLTYFQNEAQLEKSRLLSDRFSAERPKGSFSTLEIQRTEQGDSAMYLCASSSWDRVSGYTFGSGTRLTVV.

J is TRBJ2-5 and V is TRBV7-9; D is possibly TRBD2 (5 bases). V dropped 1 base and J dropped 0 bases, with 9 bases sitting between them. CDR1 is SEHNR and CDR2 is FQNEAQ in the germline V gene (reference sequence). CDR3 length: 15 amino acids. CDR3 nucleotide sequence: TGTGCCAGCAGCTTAGGAGGGATTTACCAAGAGACCCAGTACTTC. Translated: CASSLGGIYQETQYF.

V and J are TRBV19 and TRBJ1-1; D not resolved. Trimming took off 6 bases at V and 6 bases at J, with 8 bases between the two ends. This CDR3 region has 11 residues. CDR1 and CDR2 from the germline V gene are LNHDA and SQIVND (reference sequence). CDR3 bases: TGTGCCAGTAGCGTGGGGTCTGAAGCTTTCTTT. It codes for CASSVGSEAFF.

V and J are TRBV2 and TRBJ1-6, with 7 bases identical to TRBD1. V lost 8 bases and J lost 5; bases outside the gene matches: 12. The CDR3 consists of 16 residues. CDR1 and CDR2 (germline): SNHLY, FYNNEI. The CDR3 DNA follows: TGTGCCAGCTCATTCGCCGGGACAGAGGATAATTCACCCCTCCACTTT. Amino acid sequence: CASSFAGTEDNSPLHF.

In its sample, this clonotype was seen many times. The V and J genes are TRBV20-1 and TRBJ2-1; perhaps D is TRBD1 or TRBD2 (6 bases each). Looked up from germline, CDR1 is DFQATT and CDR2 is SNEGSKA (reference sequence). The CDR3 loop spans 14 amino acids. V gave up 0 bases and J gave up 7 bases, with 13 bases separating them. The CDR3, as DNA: TGCAGTGCTAGAGATCCCTGGAGGGGGAATGAGCAGTTCTTC. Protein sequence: CSARDPWRGNEQFF.

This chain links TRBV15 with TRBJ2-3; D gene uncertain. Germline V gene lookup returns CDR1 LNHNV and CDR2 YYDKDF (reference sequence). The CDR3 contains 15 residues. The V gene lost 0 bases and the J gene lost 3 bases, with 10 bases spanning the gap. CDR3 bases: TGTGCCACCAGCAGAGAGTCTCGGCAGACAGATACGCAGTATTTT. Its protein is CATSRESRQTDTQYF.

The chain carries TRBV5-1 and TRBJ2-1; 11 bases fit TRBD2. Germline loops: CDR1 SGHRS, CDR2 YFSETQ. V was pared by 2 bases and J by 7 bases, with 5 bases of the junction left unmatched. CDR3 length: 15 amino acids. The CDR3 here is CASSFNSGRENEQFF. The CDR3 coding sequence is TGCGCCAGCAGCTTCAATAGCGGGAGGGAGAATGAGCAGTTCTTC.

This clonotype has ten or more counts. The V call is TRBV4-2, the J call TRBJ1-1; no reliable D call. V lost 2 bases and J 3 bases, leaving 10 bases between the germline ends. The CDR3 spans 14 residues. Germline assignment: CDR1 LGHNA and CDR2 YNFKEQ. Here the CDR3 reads CASSQPRSDTEAFF. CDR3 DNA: TGTGCCAGCAGCCAACCACGATCGGACACTGAAGCTTTCTTT.

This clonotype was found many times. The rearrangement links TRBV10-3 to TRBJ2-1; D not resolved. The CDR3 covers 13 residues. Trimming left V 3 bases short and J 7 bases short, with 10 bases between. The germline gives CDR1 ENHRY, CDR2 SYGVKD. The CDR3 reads CAISDPTRNEQFF. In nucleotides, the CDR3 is TGTGCCATCAGTGACCCAACCCGGAATGAGCAGTTCTTC.

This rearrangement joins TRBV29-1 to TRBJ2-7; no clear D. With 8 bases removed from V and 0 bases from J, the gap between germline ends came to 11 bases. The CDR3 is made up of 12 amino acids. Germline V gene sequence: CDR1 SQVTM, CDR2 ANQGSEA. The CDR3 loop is CSILQDSYEQYF. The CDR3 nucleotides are TGCAGCATTCTCCAGGACTCCTACGAGCAGTACTTC.

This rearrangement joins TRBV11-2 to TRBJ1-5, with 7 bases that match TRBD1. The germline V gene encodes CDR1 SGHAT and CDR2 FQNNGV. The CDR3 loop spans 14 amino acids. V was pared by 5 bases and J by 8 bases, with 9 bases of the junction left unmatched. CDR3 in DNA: TGTGCCAGCAGCGGACAGACAGGGAAGGAGCCCCAGCATTTT. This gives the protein CASSGQTGKEPQHF.

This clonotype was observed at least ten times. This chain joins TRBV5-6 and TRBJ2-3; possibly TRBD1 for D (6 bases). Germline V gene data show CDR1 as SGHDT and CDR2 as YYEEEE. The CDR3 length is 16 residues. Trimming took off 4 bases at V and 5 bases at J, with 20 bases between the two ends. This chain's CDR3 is CASSPNRERVKDTQYF. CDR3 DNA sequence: TGTGCCAGCAGCCCGAACAGGGAAAGGGTCAAAGATACGCAGTATTTT.

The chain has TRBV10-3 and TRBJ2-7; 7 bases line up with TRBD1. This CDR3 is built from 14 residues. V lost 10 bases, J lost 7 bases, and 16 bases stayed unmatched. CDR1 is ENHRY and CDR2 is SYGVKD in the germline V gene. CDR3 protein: CASSQGGSYNEQYF. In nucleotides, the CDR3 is TGTGCCAGCAGCCAAGGGGGCAGCTACAATGAGCAGTACTTC.

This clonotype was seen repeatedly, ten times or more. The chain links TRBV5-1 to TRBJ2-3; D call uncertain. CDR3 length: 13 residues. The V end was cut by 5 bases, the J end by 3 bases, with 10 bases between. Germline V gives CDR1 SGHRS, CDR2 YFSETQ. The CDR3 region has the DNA TGCGCCAGCAGGTCAGACGGTACAGATACGCAGTATTTT. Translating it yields CASRSDGTDTQYF.

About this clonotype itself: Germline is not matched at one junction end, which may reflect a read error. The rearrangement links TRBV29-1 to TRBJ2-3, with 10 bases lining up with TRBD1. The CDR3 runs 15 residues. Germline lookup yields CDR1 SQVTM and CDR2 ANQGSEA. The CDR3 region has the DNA TGCAGCGTTGAGGCCGACAGGGGGCGCGCAGACACGCAGTATTTT. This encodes CSVEADRGRADTQYF.

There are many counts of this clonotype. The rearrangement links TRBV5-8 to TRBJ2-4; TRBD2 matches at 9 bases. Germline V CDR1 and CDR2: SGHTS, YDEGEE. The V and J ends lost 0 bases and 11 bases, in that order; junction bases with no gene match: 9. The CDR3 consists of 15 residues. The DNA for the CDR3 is TGTGCCAGCAGCTTGGCCGGCGGGGGGGCCTTTCTTCAGTACTTC. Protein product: CASSLAGGGAFLQYF.

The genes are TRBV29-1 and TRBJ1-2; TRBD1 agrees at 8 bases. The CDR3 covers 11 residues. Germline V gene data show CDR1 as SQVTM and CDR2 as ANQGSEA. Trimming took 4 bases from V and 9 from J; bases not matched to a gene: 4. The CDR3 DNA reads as TGCAGCGTTGGACAGGGGAGTCGCTACACCTTC. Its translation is CSVGQGSRYTF.

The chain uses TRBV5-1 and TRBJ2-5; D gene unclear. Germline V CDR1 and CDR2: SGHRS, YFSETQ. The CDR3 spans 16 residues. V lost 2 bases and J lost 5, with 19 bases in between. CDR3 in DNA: TGCGCCAGCAGCTTCCTCCTTTGGGTCAGGAGTGAGACCCAGTACTTC. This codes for CASSFLLWVRSETQYF.